The rows below give T cell receptor beta chains drawn from one sample of a study of blood T cells in healthy people across ages. TCRdb processed the 5' RACE reads anew with MiXCR; each CDR3 protein has one entry. The top ten clones hold 15% to 20% of a sample with about 1,000,000 distinct CDR3 sequences, roughly 45% of them seen once. Source material: blood. The source of these receptors is an older woman in good health. CDR3s include the opening cysteine and the closing phenylalanine or tryptophan. The D gene is left open where the match is weak. Size is stated for part of the rows, as once, few or many counts, or as a class when the clone is expanded.

>-|TRBV6-2/TRBV6-3|TRBJ1-2|17|-
TGTGCCAGCAGTTACGCCCTAGAATTACCTGATTACTATGGCTACACCTTC
CASSYALELPDYYGYTF
>-|TRBV5-6|TRBJ1-2|14|-
TGTGCCAGCACCCTGAGGGGCCAGGGTGTTGGCTACACCTTC
CASTLRGQGVGYTF
>TRBD1|TRBV7-9|TRBJ1-2|16|-
TGTGCCAGCAGCTCCGATGGGACAGGGTCCCGGAGGGGCTACACCTTC
CASSSDGTGSRRGYTF
>TRBD2|TRBV9|TRBJ2-5|15|once
TGTGCCAGCAGCGTTGGGACTAGCGGGAGAGGGACCCAGTACTTC
CASSVGTSGRGTQYF
>TRBD2|TRBV3-1|TRBJ2-2|15|-
TGTGCCAGCAGCCACGAGGACGGGGGGACCGGGGAGCTGTTTTTT
CASSHEDGGTGELFF
>-|TRBV7-8|TRBJ2-1|13|-
TGTGCCAGCAGCTTAGGGTCAGCCCGTGAGCAGTTCTTC
CASSLGSAREQFF
>TRBD2|TRBV24-1|TRBJ2-1|15|-
TGTGCCACCAGTGAGACTAGCGGGAGTAGGAATGAGCAGTTCTTC
CATSETSGSRNEQFF
>-|TRBV5-1|TRBJ1-4|13|-
TGCGCCAGCAGCTTGGAACAGGGCGGGAAACTGTTTTTT
CASSLEQGGKLFF
>TRBD1|TRBV9|TRBJ2-7|15|-
TGTGCCAGCAGCGTAACAGGGGGCCCTACCTACGAGCAGTACTTC
CASSVTGGPTYEQYF
>TRBD1|TRBV29-1|TRBJ1-2|13|-
TGCAGCGTTCAAGACACAGGGGGATATGGCTACACCTTC
CSVQDTGGYGYTF
>TRBD2|TRBV7-2|TRBJ2-7|17|-
TGTGCCAGCAGCGCTGCGGCTAGCGGGAGGTTCGACAATGAGCAGTACTTC
CASSAAASGRFDNEQYF
>-|TRBV11-3|TRBJ2-7|19|-
TGTGCCAGCAGCTTAGACCCCTGGTTTACCTCTGACGTACCCTACGAGCAGTACTTC
CASSLDPWFTSDVPYEQYF
>-|TRBV28|TRBJ2-3|15|few
TGTGCCAGCAGGTTAGGGTTTGTGAGGACAGATACGCAGTATTTT
CASRLGFVRTDTQYF
>-|TRBV12-3/TRBV12-4|TRBJ1-1|14|once
TGTGCCAGCAGTCCTCAGGGATGGAACACTGAAGCTTTCTTT
CASSPQGWNTEAFF
>TRBD1|TRBV5-1|TRBJ2-5|16|-
TGCGCCAGCAGCAAAACAGGGGGCGCTGGGCAAGAGACCCAGTACTTC
CASSKTGGAGQETQYF
>-|TRBV6-6|TRBJ1-6|15|-
TGTGCCAGCAGTTACGCTAGACAGGACAATTCACCCCTCCACTTT
CASSYARQDNSPLHF
>TRBD2|TRBV15|TRBJ2-1|15|-
TGTGCCACCAGCAGAGAGGCGGGAGCCTTAAATGAGCAGTTCTTC
CATSREAGALNEQFF
>TRBD2|TRBV6-1|TRBJ2-1|14|-
TGTGCCAGCAGGTCTAGCGGGGTTTACAATGAGCAGTTCTTC
CASRSSGVYNEQFF
>TRBD2|TRBV29-1|TRBJ2-1|12|few
TGCAGCGTTGGGACGGGAGGAGATGAGCAGTTCTTC
CSVGTGGDEQFF
>TRBD2|TRBV4-2|TRBJ2-4|20|few
TGTGCCAGCAGCCAAGATCGGTCTAGCGGGAGGGCCGGAACCAAAAACATTCAGTACTTC
CASSQDRSSGRAGTKNIQYF
>-|TRBV7-9|TRBJ1-6|20|-
TGTGCCAGCACCCGGCGCCCAATCAGGGGCCCGAGCTCCTATAATTCACCCCTCCACTTT
CASTRRPIRGPSSYNSPLHF
>-|TRBV5-5|TRBJ2-5|14|few
TGTGCCAGCAGCTTGACGGGAGACGAGGAGACCCAGTACTTC
CASSLTGDEETQYF
>-|TRBV9|TRBJ2-7|14|-
TGTGCCAGCAGCAGAGACCCCGGCTCCTACGAGCAGTACTTC
CASSRDPGSYEQYF
>-|TRBV6-1|TRBJ2-7|15|once
TGTGCCAGCAGTGAATTCCTAGCCCAGGGACACGAGCAGTACTTC
CASSEFLAQGHEQYF